There are many counts of the clone carrying this T cell receptor (beta chain). Its antigen is unknown. This sample is drawn from a study of Graves' ophthalmopathy and Graves' hyperthyroidism. Study-wide points: Blood also harbored most expanded thyroid clonotypes above 0.001 frequency.

Trimming left V 6 bases short and J 2 bases short, with 13 bases between. Per the germline V gene, CDR1 is SGHTA and CDR2 is FQGNSA. The CDR3 covers 14 residues. The authors amplified TCR beta CDR3 regions, and they did so from RNA transcripts for repertoire sequencing. RT-PCR with HTBI primers came first, then second-round multiplex PCR. From the multiplex PCR reads, TCRdb called clonotypes with MiXCR, one entry per CDR3 protein. The data contain more than 300,000 distinct CDR3 sequences, 15% of them singletons. Sequenced sample: peripheral blood. The receptor comes from a woman aged 18 to 35 with stable Graves' hyperthyroidism. The chain links TRBV7-2 to TRBJ1-1; D is possibly TRBD1 (6 bases). The DNA of the CDR3 is TGTGCCAGCAGTCCCAACAGGGTTAACACTGAAGCTTTCTTT. This translates into CASSPNRVNTEAFF.